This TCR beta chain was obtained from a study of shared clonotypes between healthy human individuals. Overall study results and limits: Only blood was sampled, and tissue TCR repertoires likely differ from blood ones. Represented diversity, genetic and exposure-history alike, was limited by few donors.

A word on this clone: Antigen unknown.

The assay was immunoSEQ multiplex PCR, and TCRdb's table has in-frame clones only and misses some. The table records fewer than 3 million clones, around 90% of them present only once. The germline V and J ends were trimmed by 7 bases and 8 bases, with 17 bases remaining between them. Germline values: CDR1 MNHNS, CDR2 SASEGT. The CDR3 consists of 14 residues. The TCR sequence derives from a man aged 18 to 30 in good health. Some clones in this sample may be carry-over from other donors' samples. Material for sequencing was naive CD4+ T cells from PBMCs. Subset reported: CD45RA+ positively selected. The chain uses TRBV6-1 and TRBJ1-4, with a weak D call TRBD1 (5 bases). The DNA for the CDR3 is TGTGCCAGCACTCCCGGGACCCTCAGGGAAAAACTGTTTTTT. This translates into CASTPGTLREKLFF.